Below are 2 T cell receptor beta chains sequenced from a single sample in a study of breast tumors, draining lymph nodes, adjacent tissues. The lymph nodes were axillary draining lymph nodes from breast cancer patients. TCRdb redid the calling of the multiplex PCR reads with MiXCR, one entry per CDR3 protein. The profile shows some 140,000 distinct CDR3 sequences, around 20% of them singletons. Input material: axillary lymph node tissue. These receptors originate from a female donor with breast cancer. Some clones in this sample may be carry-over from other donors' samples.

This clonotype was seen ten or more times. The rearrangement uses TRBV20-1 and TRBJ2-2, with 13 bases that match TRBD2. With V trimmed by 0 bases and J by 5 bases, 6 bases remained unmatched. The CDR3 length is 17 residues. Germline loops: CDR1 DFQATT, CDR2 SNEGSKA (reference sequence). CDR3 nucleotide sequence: TGCAGTGCTAGAGATCCCAGGACTAGCGGGAGTACCGGGGAGCTGTTTTTT. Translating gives CSARDPRTSGSTGELFF.

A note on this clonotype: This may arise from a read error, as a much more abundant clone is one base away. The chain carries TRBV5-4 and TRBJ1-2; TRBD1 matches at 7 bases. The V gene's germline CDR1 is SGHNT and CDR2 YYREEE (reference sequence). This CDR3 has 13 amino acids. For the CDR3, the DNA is TGTGCCTGCAGCCCCTGGACAGGTAGGAGCTACACCTTC. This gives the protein CACSPWTGRSYTF. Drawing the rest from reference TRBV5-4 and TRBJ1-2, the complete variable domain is ETGVTQSPTHLIKTRGQQVTLRCSSQSGHNTVSWYQQALGQGPQFIFQYYREEENGRGNFPPRFSGLQFPNYSSELNVNALELDDSALYLCACSPWTGRSYTFGSGTRLTVV.